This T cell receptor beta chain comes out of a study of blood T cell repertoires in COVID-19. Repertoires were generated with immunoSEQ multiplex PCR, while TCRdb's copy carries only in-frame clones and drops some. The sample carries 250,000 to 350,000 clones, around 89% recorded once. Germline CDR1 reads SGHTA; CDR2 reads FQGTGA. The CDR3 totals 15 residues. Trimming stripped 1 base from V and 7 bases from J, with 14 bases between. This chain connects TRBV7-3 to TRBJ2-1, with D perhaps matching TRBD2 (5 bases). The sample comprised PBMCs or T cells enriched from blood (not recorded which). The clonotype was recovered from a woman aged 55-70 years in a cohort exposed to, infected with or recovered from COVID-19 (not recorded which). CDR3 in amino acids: CASSLMAGVRNEQFF. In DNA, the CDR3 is TGTGCCAGCAGCTTAATGGCGGGTGTGAGGAATGAGCAGTTCTTC.